The entry below describes one T cell receptor beta chain. The data were obtained in a study of blood T cell repertoires in COVID-19. Across the study: Specimens from acute and convalescent COVID-19 originated in the United States, Italy and Spain. Sample material is recorded as cDNA or gDNA derived from T cells, B-cell-depleted T cells, or PBMCs.

In the study's own analysis: Amplification of reference gene primers was used by the study to estimate nucleated cell counts. Only in-frame clones appear in the TCRdb table, and some are missing; sequencing was by immunoSEQ multiplex PCR. For V, J and clone size, that table is used; D and trimming come from the DNA. The sample holds over 250,000 clones, around 91% seen once. The CDR3 contains 14 residues. V dropped 4 bases and J dropped 6; count of bases not matched to a gene: 4. The V gene's germline CDR1 is SEHNR and CDR2 FQNEAQ (reference sequence). The sample comprised peripheral blood. The genes are TRBV7-9 and TRBJ2-7; 12 nucleotides agree with TRBD1. This receptor was taken from a woman between 55 and 75 years old with acute or convalescent COVID-19. CDR3 amino acids: CASSSRDRGREQYF. DNA for the CDR3: TGTGCCAGCAGCTCCCGGGACAGGGGGCGCGAGCAGTACTTC.